This record looks at one T cell receptor beta chain sequence and its context. What it binds is not known. The record originates from a study of post-analysis software for immune sequencing data. Trimming at V came to 0 bases and at J to 2 bases, leaving 5 bases not matched to a gene. There are 15 residues in the CDR3. The germline V gene encodes CDR1 DFQATT and CDR2 SNEGSKA (reference sequence). Study-level findings and limits: Included in a set of 5 or 6 TRBV segments more frequent in patients than controls were TRBV5-6, TRBV5-1 and TRBV20-1. People with multiple sclerosis had a significantly lower normalized Chao1 diversity than controls did.

The authors incorporated unique molecular identifiers into the TCR beta cDNA libraries. TCRdb independently ran MiXCR on the PCR reads; one entry per CDR3 protein. There are about 500,000 distinct CDR3 sequences in the sample; 40% to 55% occur only once, and 9.5% to 13% lies in the top ten. This clonotype was obtained from a girl aged 10 to 17 with multiple sclerosis. The sample comprised blood. This chain joins TRBV20-1 and TRBJ1-2; 8 bases agree with TRBD1. CDR3 protein: CSARDQDRGNYGYTF. The CDR3 coding sequence is TGCAGTGCTAGAGATCAAGACAGGGGAAACTATGGCTACACCTTC.